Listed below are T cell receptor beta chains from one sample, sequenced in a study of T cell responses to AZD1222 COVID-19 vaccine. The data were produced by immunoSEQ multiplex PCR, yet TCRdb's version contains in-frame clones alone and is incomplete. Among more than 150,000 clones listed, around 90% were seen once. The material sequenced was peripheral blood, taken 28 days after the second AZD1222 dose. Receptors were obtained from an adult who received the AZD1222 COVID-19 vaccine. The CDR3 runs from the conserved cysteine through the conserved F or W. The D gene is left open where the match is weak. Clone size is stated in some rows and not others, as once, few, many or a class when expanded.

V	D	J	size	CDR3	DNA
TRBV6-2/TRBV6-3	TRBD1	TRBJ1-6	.	CASSLLRTGLNSPLHF	TGTGCCAGCAGTCTGCTACGGACAGGACTTAATTCACCCCTCCACTTT
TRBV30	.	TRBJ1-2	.	CAWSGSMGDYTF	TGTGCCTGGAGTGGATCCATGGGAGACTACACCTTC
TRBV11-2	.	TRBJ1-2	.	CASSLDRLNYGYTF	TGTGCCAGCAGCTTAGATAGGTTGAACTATGGCTACACCTTC
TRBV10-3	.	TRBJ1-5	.	CATTGTSNQPQHF	TGTGCCACGACCGGGACAAGCAATCAGCCCCAGCATTTT
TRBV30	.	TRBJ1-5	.	CAWSAQGGNQPQHF	TGTGCCTGGAGTGCACAAGGGGGCAATCAGCCCCAGCATTTT
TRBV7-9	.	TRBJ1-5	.	CASSQVPGNQPQHF	TGTGCCAGCAGCCAAGTTCCCGGCAATCAGCCCCAGCATTTT
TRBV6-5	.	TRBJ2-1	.	CASSYGDNEQFF	TGTGCCAGCAGTTACGGGGACAATGAGCAGTTCTTC
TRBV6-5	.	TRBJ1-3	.	CASPENRDDGNTIYF	TGTGCCAGCCCGGAAAACCGGGACGATGGAAACACCATATATTTT
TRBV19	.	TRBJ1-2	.	CASSPRAGAYGYTF	TGTGCCAGTAGTCCCCGGGCGGGGGCGTATGGCTACACCTTC
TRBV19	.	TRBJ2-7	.	CASSMWGLGGREQYF	TGTGCCAGTAGTATGTGGGGCCTTGGGGGCCGGGAGCAGTACTTC
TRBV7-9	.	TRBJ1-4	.	CASRPQQQTNEKLFF	TGTGCCAGCAGACCACAACAGCAAACTAATGAAAAACTGTTTTTT
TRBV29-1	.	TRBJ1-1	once	CSVEGQNTEAFF	TGCAGCGTTGAGGGACAGAACACTGAAGCTTTCTTT
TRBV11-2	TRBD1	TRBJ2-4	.	CASSPILRQGVYIQYF	TGTGCCAGCAGCCCGATCCTCCGACAGGGGGTATACATTCAGTACTTC
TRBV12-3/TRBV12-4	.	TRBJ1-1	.	CASAWRADEAFF	TGTGCCAGCGCCTGGAGGGCAGATGAAGCTTTCTTT
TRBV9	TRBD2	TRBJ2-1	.	CASSVAPTSGGAHEQFF	TGTGCCAGCAGCGTAGCCCCGACTAGCGGGGGGGCGCATGAGCAGTTCTTC
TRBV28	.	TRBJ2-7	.	CASSLITHEQYF	TGTGCCAGCAGTCTAATTACCCACGAGCAGTACTTC
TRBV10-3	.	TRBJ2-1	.	CAISESTSFRSLAGSGVSNEQFF	TGTGCCATCAGTGAGTCGACTTCATTCCGTAGCCTCGCAGGTTCGGGAGTAAGCAATGAGCAGTTCTTC
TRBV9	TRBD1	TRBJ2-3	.	CASSVDEGATDTQYF	TGTGCCAGCAGCGTAGATGAGGGGGCCACAGATACGCAGTATTTT
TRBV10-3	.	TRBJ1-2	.	CAIRGGSYGYTF	TGTGCCATCAGAGGGGGAAGCTATGGCTACACCTTC
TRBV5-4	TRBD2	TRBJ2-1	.	CASSPSGRTYNEQFF	TGTGCCAGCAGCCCAAGCGGGAGAACCTACAATGAGCAGTTCTTC
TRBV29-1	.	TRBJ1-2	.	CSVAILMGYGYTF	TGCAGCGTAGCTATCCTCATGGGCTATGGCTACACCTTC
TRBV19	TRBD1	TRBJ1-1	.	CASSTDRGVMNTEAFF	TGTGCCAGTAGTACCGACAGGGGAGTTATGAACACTGAAGCTTTCTTT
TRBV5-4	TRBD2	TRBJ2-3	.	CASSLVVTSGTDTQYF	TGTGCCAGCAGCTTGGTCGTGACTAGCGGCACAGATACGCAGTATTTT
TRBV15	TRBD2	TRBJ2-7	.	CATGAGLAGSYEQYF	TGTGCCACCGGAGCGGGACTAGCGGGATCCTACGAGCAGTACTTC
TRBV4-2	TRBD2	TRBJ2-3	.	CASSQDKRGGPDTQYF	TGTGCCAGCAGCCAAGATAAGCGGGGGGGCCCAGATACGCAGTATTTT
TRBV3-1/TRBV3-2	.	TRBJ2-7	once	CASSHATASYEQYF	TGTGCCAGCAGCCACGCGACAGCTAGCTACGAGCAGTACTTC
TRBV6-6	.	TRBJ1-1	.	CASSPTRAEAFF	TGTGCCAGCAGCCCTACACGCGCTGAAGCTTTCTTT
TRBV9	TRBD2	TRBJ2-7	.	CASSPGGSGYEQYF	TGTGCCAGCAGCCCCGGGGGGAGCGGCTACGAGCAGTACTTC
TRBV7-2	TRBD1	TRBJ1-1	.	CASSLDRGRTEAFF	TGTGCCAGCAGCTTAGACAGGGGTAGGACTGAAGCTTTCTTT
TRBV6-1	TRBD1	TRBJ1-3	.	CASSEIQTGTGNTIYF	TGTGCCAGCAGTGAAATCCAGACAGGGACAGGAAACACCATATATTTT
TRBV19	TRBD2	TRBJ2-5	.	CASSIEFSGGSGETQYF	TGTGCCAGTAGTATAGAGTTTAGCGGGGGTTCCGGAGAGACCCAGTACTTC
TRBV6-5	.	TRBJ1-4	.	CASSYERSPNEKLFF	TGTGCCAGCAGTTATGAGCGCTCTCCTAATGAAAAACTGTTTTTT
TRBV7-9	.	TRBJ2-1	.	CASSRTQNEQFF	TGTGCCAGCAGCCGGACCCAGAATGAGCAGTTCTTC
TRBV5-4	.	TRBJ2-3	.	CASSLEQGLTDTQYF	TGTGCCAGCAGCTTGGAACAGGGACTCACAGATACGCAGTATTTT
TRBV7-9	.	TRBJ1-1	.	CASGGRTEAFF	TGTGCCAGCGGGGGCAGGACTGAAGCTTTCTTT
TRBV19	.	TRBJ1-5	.	CASSDLNNQPQHF	TGTGCCAGTAGTGATCTGAACAATCAGCCCCAGCATTTT
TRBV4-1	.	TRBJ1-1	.	CASSQGELVSFGLTEAFF	TGCGCCAGCAGCCAAGGGGAGTTGGTATCATTTGGGCTCACTGAAGCTTTCTTT
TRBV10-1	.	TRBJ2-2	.	CATRDGNTGELFF	TGCGCCACCCGGGACGGGAACACCGGGGAGCTGTTTTTT
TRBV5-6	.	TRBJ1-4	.	CASSYGRERLFF	TGTGCCAGCAGCTATGGACGGGAAAGACTGTTTTTT
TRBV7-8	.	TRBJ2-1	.	CASSPRAPHNEQFF	TGTGCCAGCAGCCCCAGAGCCCCCCACAATGAGCAGTTCTTC
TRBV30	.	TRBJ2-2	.	CAWSVLGNTGELFF	TGTGCCTGGAGTGTACTGGGGAACACCGGGGAGCTGTTTTTT
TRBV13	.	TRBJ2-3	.	CASSFTDTQYF	TGTGCCAGCAGCTTCACAGATACGCAGTATTTT
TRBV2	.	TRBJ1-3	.	CASSVGAGNTIYF	TGTGCCAGCAGTGTGGGGGCTGGAAACACCATATATTTT
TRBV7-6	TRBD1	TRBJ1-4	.	CASSLFAGGSANEKLFF	TGTGCCAGCAGCTTATTCGCAGGGGGGTCGGCTAATGAAAAACTGTTTTTT
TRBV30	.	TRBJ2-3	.	CAWSVAPPERELQGTDTQYF	TGTGCCTGGAGTGTAGCCCCCCCTGAGCGGGAGCTACAGGGGACAGATACGCAGTATTTT
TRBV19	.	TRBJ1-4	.	CASSIGGALPEKLFF	TGTGCCAGTAGTATAGGAGGGGCCCTCCCTGAAAAACTGTTTTTT
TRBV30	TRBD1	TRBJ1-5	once	CAWSEGTGNNQPQHF	TGTGCCTGGAGTGAAGGGACAGGGAACAATCAGCCCCAGCATTTT
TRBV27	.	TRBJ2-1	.	CASSLNQYNEQFF	TGTGCCAGCAGTTTAAACCAGTACAATGAGCAGTTCTTC
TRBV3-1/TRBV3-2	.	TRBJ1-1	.	CASSQETDQTEAFF	TGTGCCAGCAGCCAAGAGACAGATCAGACTGAAGCTTTCTTT